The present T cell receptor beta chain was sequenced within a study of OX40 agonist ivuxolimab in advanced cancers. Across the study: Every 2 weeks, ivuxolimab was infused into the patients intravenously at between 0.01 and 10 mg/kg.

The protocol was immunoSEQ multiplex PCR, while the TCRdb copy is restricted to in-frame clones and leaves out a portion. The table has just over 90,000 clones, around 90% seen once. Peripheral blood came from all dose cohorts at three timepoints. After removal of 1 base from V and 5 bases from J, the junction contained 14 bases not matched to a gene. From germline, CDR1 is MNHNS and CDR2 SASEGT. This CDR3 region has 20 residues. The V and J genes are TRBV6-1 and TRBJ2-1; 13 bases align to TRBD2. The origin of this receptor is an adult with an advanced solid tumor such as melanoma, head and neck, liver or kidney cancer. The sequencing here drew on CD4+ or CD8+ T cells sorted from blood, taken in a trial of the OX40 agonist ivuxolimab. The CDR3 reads CASSEVDRTSGRATHNEQFF. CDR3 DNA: TGTGCCAGCAGTGAAGTGGATCGAACTAGCGGGAGGGCCACCCACAATGAGCAGTTCTTC.